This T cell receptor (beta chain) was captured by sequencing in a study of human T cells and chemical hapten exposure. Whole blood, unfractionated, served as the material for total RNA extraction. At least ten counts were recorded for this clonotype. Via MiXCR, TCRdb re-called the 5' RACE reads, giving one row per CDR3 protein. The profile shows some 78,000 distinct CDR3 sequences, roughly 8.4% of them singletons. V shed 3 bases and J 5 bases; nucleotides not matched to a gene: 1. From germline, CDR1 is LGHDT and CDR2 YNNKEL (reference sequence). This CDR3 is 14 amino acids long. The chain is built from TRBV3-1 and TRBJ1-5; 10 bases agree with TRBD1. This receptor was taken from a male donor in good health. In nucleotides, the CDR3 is TGTGCCAGCAGCCACGGACAGGGGGATCAGCCCCAGCATTTT. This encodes CASSHGQGDQPQHF.